This T cell receptor (beta chain) emerged from a study of neurological immune-mediated disorders. TCRdb re-derived calls from the 5' RACE reads in MiXCR, one entry per CDR3 protein. The sample contains tens of thousands of distinct CDR3 sequences, roughly a sixth of which appear only once. This clonotype has at least ten counts. Germline CDR1 reads DFQATT; CDR2 reads SNEGSKA (reference sequence). V was cut by 4 bases and J by 5 bases, with 17 bases left in between. This CDR3 is 14 amino acids long. The sequence derives from a woman aged 40 to 50 in good health. The sample comprised PBMCs. The V gene is TRBV20-1, the J gene TRBJ1-2; D possibly corresponds to TRBD1 (6 bases). The CDR3 DNA reads TGCAGTGCTACCCCGAGGGGGGCCGATTATGGCTACACCTTC. Protein product: CSATPRGADYGYTF.